Following are 16 T cell receptor beta chains from one sample sequenced in a study of technical replicates of blood from a few donors. Sequencing used immunoSEQ multiplex PCR; TCRdb keeps in-frame clones, though not all of them. The sample carries 55,000 to 65,000 clones, around 97% recorded once. Sequencing was carried out using T cells isolated from PBMCs. The receptor set was obtained from a human donor in good health.

V gene TRBV25-1 combines with J gene TRBJ1-4; 11 positions match TRBD1. Trimming removed 8 bases from V and 8 bases from J; junction bases left unmatched: 10. Per the germline V gene, CDR1 is MGHDK and CDR2 is SYGVNS. The CDR3 loop spans 15 amino acids. CDR3 in DNA: TGTGCCAGCGAAAAAGGACAGGGGGCGTACGAAAAACTGTTTTTT. Translated, it gives CASEKGQGAYEKLFF.

This chain links TRBV6-1 with TRBJ2-3, with D tentatively TRBD1 (6 bases). Germline loops: CDR1 MNHNS, CDR2 SASEGT. V lost 4 bases, J lost 5 bases, and 10 bases lay in between. CDR3 length: 13 residues. The CDR3: CASSGHREDTQYF. DNA of the CDR3: TGTGCCAGCAGTGGACACAGGGAAGATACGCAGTATTTT.

The chain carries TRBV6-5 and TRBJ1-2, with D uncertain. Germline values: CDR1 MNHEY, CDR2 SVGAGI. CDR3 length equals 14 residues. V gave up 0 bases and J gave up 0 bases, with 5 bases separating them. CDR3 loop: CASSYSSANYGYTF. CDR3 nucleotides: TGTGCCAGCAGTTACTCGTCAGCTAACTATGGCTACACCTTC.

The rearrangement links TRBV7-6 to TRBJ2-3; 7 positions match TRBD2. The CDR3 has 15 amino acids. J lost 5 bases, V lost 3 bases, and 8 bases had no gene match. CDR1 is SGHVS, CDR2 FNYEAQ, per germline. This CDR3 reads CASSLGGSVGDTQYF. CDR3 DNA sequence: TGTGCCAGCAGCTTGGGCGGGAGCGTAGGAGATACGCAGTATTTT.

The chain uses TRBV5-8 and TRBJ2-1; 14 nucleotides match TRBD2. Trimming took 5 bases from V and 8 from J; bases not matched to a gene: 12. CDR1 is SGHTS, CDR2 YDEGEE, per germline. The CDR3 consists of 17 residues. The CDR3 protein is CASSSGEGLAGEDEQFF. CDR3 nucleotides: TGTGCCAGCAGTTCCGGAGAGGGACTAGCGGGAGAGGATGAGCAGTTCTTC.

CDR3: CASSVQGLDTEAFF. The CDR3 DNA follows: TGTGCCAGCAGCGTACAGGGGTTGGACACTGAAGCTTTCTTT. The V gene is TRBV9, the J gene TRBJ1-1, with D possibly being TRBD1 (6 bases). Looked up from germline, CDR1 is SGDLS and CDR2 is YYNGEE. Trimming left V 1 base short and J 3 bases short, with 10 bases between. The CDR3 is made up of 14 amino acids.

J is TRBJ1-3 and V is TRBV16; 7 positions agree with TRBD1. The germline gives CDR1 KGHSY, CDR2 FQNENV. The CDR3 runs 17 residues. J lost 4 bases, V lost 4 bases, and 13 bases had no gene match. The CDR3 reads CASSPRLGGGPGNTIYF. The CDR3 DNA follows: TGTGCCAGCAGCCCGCGCCTCGGAGGGGGCCCCGGAAACACCATATATTTT.

The genes are TRBV7-9 and TRBJ2-5; 9 bases map to TRBD2. With the DNA end fitting TRBJ2-7 better, the J assignment may be wrong. Germline-derived CDR1 and CDR2 are SEHNR and FQNEAQ (reference sequence). The CDR3 runs 17 residues. The CDR3 loop reads CASSWRGREGRSYEQYF. In nucleotides, the CDR3 is TGTGCCAGCAGCTGGAGGGGGCGGGAGGGCCGTTCCTACGAGCAGTACTTC.

This chain uses TRBV5-1 with TRBJ2-1, with 8 bases that match TRBD1. The CDR3 extends over 15 amino acids. In germline, CDR1 is SGHRS, CDR2 YFSETQ. V lost 4 bases and J lost 7; bases outside the gene matches: 10. CDR3 sequence: CASSTPETGVNEQFF. The CDR3 coding sequence is TGCGCCAGCAGCACCCCCGAGACAGGGGTAAATGAGCAGTTCTTC.

The chain has TRBV25-1 and TRBJ2-3; unclear D gene. Germline V lookup: CDR1 MGHDK, CDR2 SYGVNS. Trimming stripped 4 bases from V and 3 bases from J, with 2 bases between. CDR3 length: 11 residues. The CDR3 loop reads CASSVTDTQYF. The CDR3 DNA follows: TGTGCCAGCAGTGTAACAGATACGCAGTATTTT. Full variable domain (missing parts from reference TRBV25-1 and TRBJ2-3): EADIYQTPRYLVIGTGKKITLECSQTMGHDKMYWYQQDPGMELHLIHYSYGVNSTEKGDLSSESTVSRIRTEHFPLTLESARPSHTSQYLCASSVTDTQYFGPGTRLTVL.

The V and J genes are TRBV10-2 and TRBJ2-7; 7 bases match TRBD2. The CDR3 sequence is 15 residues long. CDR1 and CDR2 (germline): WSHSY, SAAADI. Losses at the gene ends were 1 base for V and 2 bases for J; bases not matched to a gene: 5. In DNA form, the CDR3 reads TGCGCCAGCAGTGAGTGGCTAGCGGCGACCTACGAGCAGTACTTC. Its translation: CASSEWLAATYEQYF.

The V call is TRBV5-1, the J call TRBJ2-2; 10 bases fit TRBD1. The trim removed 3 bases at V and 3 bases at J, leaving 2 bases unmatched. The germline V gene encodes CDR1 SGHRS and CDR2 YFSETQ. This CDR3 contains 15 residues. The CDR3 DNA reads as TGCGCCAGCAGCTGGACAGGGGGGGACACCGGGGAGCTGTTTTTT. Protein sequence: CASSWTGGDTGELFF. Full variable domain (outside the CDR3, taken from reference TRBV5-1 and TRBJ2-2): KAGVTQTPRYLIKTRGQQVTLSCSPISGHRSVSWYQQTPGQGLQFLFEYFSETQRNKGNFPGRFSGRQFSNSRSEMNVSTLELGDSALYLCASSWTGGDTGELFFGEGSRLTVL.

The chain recombines TRBV7-9 with TRBJ2-1; the D gene is possibly TRBD2 (6 bases). The CDR3 runs 16 residues. V shed 3 bases and J shed 5 bases, with 17 bases lying between them. The germline V gene encodes CDR1 SEHNR and CDR2 FQNEAQ (reference sequence). The CDR3 is CASSFPRLGFHNEQFF. The CDR3 bases are TGTGCCAGCAGCTTTCCCCGACTAGGTTTCCACAATGAGCAGTTCTTC. Full variable domain (missing parts from reference TRBV7-9 and TRBJ2-1): DTGVSQNPRHKITKRGQNVTFRCDPISEHNRLYWYRQTLGQGPEFLTYFQNEAQLEKSRLLSDRFSAERPKGSFSTLEIQRTEQGDSAMYLCASSFPRLGFHNEQFFGPGTRLTVL.

The V and J genes are TRBV4-2 and TRBJ2-5; 12 nucleotides agree with TRBD2. The trim removed 2 bases at V and 5 bases at J, leaving 6 bases unmatched. This CDR3 contains 16 residues. Looked up from germline, CDR1 is LGHNA and CDR2 is YNFKEQ. The CDR3 protein is CASSQSTSGSWETQYF. In DNA form, the CDR3 reads TGTGCCAGCAGCCAATCGACTAGCGGGAGTTGGGAGACCCAGTACTTC.

This rearrangement joins TRBV7-2 to TRBJ2-3, with D maybe TRBD2 (5 bases). Germline V gene sequence: CDR1 SGHTA, CDR2 FQGNSA. With 2 bases removed from V and 5 bases from J, the gap between germline ends came to 11 bases. The CDR3 is 14 amino acids. CDR3 loop: CASSLNEGGDTQYF. Written as DNA, the CDR3 is TGTGCCAGCAGCTTAAATGAAGGAGGAGATACGCAGTATTTT.

The rearrangement uses TRBV7-9 and TRBJ2-1; the D gene is possibly TRBD2 (7 bases). The V and J ends lost 3 bases and 4 bases respectively, with 19 bases between them. This CDR3 contains 17 residues. In germline, CDR1 is SEHNR, CDR2 FQNEAQ (reference sequence). In nucleotides, the CDR3 is TGTGCCAGCAGCTTGAGTGTAGAGGCGGGGGCGTACAATGAGCAGTTCTTC. This codes for CASSLSVEAGAYNEQFF.